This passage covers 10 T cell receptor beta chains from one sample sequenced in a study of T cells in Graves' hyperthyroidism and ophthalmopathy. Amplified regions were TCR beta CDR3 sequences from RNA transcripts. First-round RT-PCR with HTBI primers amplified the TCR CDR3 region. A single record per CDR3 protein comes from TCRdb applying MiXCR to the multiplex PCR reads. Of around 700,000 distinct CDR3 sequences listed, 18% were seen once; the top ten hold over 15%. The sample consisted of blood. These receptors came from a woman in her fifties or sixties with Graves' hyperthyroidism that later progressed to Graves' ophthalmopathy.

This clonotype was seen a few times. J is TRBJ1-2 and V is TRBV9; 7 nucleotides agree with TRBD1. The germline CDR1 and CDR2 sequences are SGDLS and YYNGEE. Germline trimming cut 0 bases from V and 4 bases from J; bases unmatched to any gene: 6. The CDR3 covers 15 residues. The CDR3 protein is CASSVDGGTAYGYTF. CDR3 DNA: TGTGCCAGCAGCGTAGATGGGGGGACAGCCTATGGCTACACCTTC.

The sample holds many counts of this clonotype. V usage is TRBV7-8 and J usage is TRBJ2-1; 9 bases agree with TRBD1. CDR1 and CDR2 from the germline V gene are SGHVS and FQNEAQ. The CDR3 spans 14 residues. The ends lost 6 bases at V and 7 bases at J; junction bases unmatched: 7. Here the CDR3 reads CASRSGTGRNEQFF. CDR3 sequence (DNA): TGTGCCAGCAGATCCGGGACAGGGCGGAATGAGCAGTTCTTC. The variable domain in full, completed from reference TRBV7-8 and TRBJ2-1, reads GAGVSQSPRYKVAKRGQDVALRCDPISGHVSLFWYQQALGQGPEFLTYFQNEAQLDKSGLPSDRFFAERPEGSVSTLKIQRTQQEDSAVYLCASRSGTGRNEQFFGPGTRLTVL.

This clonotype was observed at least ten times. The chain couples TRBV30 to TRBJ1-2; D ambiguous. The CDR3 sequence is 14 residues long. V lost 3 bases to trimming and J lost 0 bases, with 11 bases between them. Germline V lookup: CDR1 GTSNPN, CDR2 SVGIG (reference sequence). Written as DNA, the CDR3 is TGTGCCTGGAGGGTCAGACTAGCTAACTATGGCTACACCTTC. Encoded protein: CAWRVRLANYGYTF.

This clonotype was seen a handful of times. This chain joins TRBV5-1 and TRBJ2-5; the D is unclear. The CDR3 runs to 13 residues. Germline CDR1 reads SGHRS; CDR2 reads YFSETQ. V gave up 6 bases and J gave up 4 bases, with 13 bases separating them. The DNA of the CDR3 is TGCGCCAGCATCGAGGACCGCGGAGAGACCCAGTACTTC. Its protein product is CASIEDRGETQYF.

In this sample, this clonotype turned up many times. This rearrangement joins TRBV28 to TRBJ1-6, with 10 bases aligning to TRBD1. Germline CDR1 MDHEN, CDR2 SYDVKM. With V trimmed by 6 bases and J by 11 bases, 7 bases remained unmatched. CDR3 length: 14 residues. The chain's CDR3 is CASSLPGQGTPLHF. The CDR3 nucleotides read TGTGCCAGCAGCCTGCCGGGACAGGGGACACCCCTCCACTTT. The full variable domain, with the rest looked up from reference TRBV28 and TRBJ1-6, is DVKVTQSSRYLVKRTGEKVFLECVQDMDHENMFWYRQDPGLGLRLIYFSYDVKMKEKGDIPEGYSVSREKKERFSLILESASTNQTSMYLCASSLPGQGTPLHFGNGTRLTVT.

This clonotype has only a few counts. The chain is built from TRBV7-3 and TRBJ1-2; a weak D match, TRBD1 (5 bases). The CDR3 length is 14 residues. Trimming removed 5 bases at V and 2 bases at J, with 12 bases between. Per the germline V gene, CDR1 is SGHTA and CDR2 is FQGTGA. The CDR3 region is CASSRHGGNYGYTF. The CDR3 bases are TGTGCCAGCAGCCGCCACGGGGGGAACTATGGCTACACCTTC.

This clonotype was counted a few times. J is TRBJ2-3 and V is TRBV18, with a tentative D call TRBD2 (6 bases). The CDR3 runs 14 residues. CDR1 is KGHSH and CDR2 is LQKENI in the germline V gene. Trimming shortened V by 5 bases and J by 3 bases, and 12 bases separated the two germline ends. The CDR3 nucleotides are TGTGCCAGCTCATCAAGCCGGGGGACAGATACGCAGTATTTT. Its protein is CASSSSRGTDTQYF.

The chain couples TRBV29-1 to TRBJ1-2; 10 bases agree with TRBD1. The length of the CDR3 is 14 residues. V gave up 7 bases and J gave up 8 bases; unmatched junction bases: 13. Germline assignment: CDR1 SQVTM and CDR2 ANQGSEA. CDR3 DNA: TGCAGCGCTGTACCCCGGGACAGGGGAACCGGCTACACCTTC. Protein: CSAVPRDRGTGYTF.

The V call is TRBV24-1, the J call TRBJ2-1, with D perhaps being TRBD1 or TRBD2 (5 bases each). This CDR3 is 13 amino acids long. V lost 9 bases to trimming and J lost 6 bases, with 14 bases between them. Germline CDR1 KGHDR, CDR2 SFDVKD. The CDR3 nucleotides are TGTGCCACCGAGCGGAAGGGGATCAATGAGCAGTTCTTC. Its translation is CATERKGINEQFF.

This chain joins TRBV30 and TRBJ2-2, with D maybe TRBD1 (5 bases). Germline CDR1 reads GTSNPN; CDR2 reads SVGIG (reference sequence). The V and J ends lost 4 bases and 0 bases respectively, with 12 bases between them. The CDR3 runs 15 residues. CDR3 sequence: CAWKGNPTNTGELFF. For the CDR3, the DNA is TGTGCCTGGAAGGGGAATCCAACGAACACCGGGGAGCTGTTTTTT.